The 11 T cell receptor beta chains given below trace back to one sample, sequenced in a study of blood T cell repertoires in COVID-19. The table came from immunoSEQ multiplex PCR; TCRdb's copy has only in-frame clones and leaves some out. The data show about 200,000 clones, 80% seen once. The specimen was peripheral blood. Receptors originate from a woman between 70 and 85 years old with acute or convalescent COVID-19.

This chain uses TRBV5-1 with TRBJ2-7; 9 bases align to TRBD1. The CDR3 contains 16 residues. J gave up 3 bases and V 0 bases, and 7 bases lay outside the gene matches. Germline CDR1 and CDR2: SGHRS and YFSETQ. For the CDR3, the DNA is TGCGCCAGCAGCTTGGCCCCACCGGGACAGGGCTACGAGCAGTACTTC. It encodes CASSLAPPGQGYEQYF.

Concerning this clone: Mismatch with germline at one junction end may stem from a read error. This chain joins TRBV3-1 (or the pseudogene TRBV3-2) and TRBJ2-5; 7 nucleotides line up with TRBD1. Germline V gene data show CDR1 as LGHDT and CDR2 as YNNKEL (reference sequence). This CDR3 has 16 residues. The CDR3 is CASSWTGSLFSETHYF. CDR3 sequence (DNA): TGTGCCAGCAGCTGGACAGGTAGCCTATTTTCCGAGACCCATTACTTC.

The chain carries TRBV4-1 and TRBJ1-1, with D tentatively TRBD1 (5 bases). The CDR3 loop spans 14 amino acids. Trimming removed 4 bases at V and 7 bases at J, with 16 bases between. CDR1 and CDR2 (germline): MGHRA, YSYEKL. DNA of the CDR3: TGCGCCAGCAGCCCTACGGGACTCCGAGGTGAAGCTTTCTTT. Amino acids: CASSPTGLRGEAFF.

This clone was seen once. The chain links TRBV7-2 to TRBJ2-3; 10 bases are a match to TRBD2. The CDR3 loop spans 15 amino acids. Germline trimming cut 6 bases from V and 2 bases from J; bases unmatched to any gene: 5. Germline loops: CDR1 SGHTA, CDR2 FQGNSA. The CDR3 loop reads CASSTSGKPTDTQYF. CDR3 sequence (DNA): TGTGCCAGCAGTACTAGCGGGAAGCCCACAGATACGCAGTATTTT.

The chain has TRBV19 and TRBJ2-1; 7 bases align to TRBD1. The CDR3 is made up of 17 amino acids. The V gene end was trimmed by 3 bases and the J gene end by 1 base; junction bases not matched to a gene: 9. Germline V gene lookup returns CDR1 LNHDA and CDR2 SQIVND (reference sequence). CDR3 sequence reads: CASSIIPQTGSYNEQFF. CDR3 DNA: TGTGCCAGTAGTATCATCCCCCAGACAGGGTCCTACAATGAGCAGTTCTTC.

A remark on this clone: In the same sample, other DNA sequences code for this CDR3. The chain couples TRBV28 to TRBJ1-1; D unclear. The CDR3 spans 12 residues. V was clipped by 1 base and J by 4 bases, with 4 bases between them. In germline, CDR1 is MDHEN, CDR2 SYDVKM. DNA of the CDR3: TGTGCCAGCAGTTTATCCCGCACTGAAGCTTTCTTT. It yields the protein CASSLSRTEAFF.

This chain links TRBV19 with TRBJ1-1, with 7 bases fitting TRBD1. The V segment lost 8 bases and the J segment 0 bases; nucleotides outside the gene matches: 6. The CDR3 length is 14 residues. Germline loops: CDR1 LNHDA, CDR2 SQIVND (reference sequence). The CDR3 region has the DNA TGTGCCAGTGGTAACAGGGGCATGAACACTGAAGCTTTCTTT. This translates into CASGNRGMNTEAFF.

This clone appeared a few times. The chain is built from TRBV20-1 and TRBJ2-7; the match to TRBD2 covers 7 bases. The CDR3 is made up of 11 amino acids. CDR1 is DFQATT and CDR2 is SNEGSKA in the germline V gene (reference sequence). V lost 6 bases, J lost 4 bases, and 3 bases stayed unmatched. Here the CDR3 DNA reads TGCAGTGCAGCGGGAACGTACGAGCAGTACTTC. Its translation: CSAAGTYEQYF.

The gene calls are TRBV12-5 and TRBJ2-1; D uncertain. CDR1 is LGHNT, CDR2 FRNRAP, per germline. Deletions cut 3 bases from V and 0 bases from J, with 3 bases between. The CDR3 loop spans 13 amino acids. CDR3 DNA sequence: TGTGCTAGTGGTTTCGGCTCCTACAATGAGCAGTTCTTC. Translation: CASGFGSYNEQFF.

The chain is built from TRBV10-2 and TRBJ2-6; no definite D call. CDR1 and CDR2 from the germline V gene are WSHSY and SAAADI. The CDR3 runs 15 residues. V dropped 5 bases and J dropped 0 bases, with 8 bases sitting between them. The CDR3 nucleotides are TGCGCCAGCAGTCAATCAGGCTCTGGGGCCAACGTCCTGACTTTC. It codes for CASSQSGSGANVLTF.

The genes are TRBV30 and TRBJ2-1; maybe TRBD2 (5 bases). Between the trimmed V and J ends, which lost 4 bases and 6 bases, there was a span of 10 bases. The length of the CDR3 is 12 residues. Germline V gene data show CDR1 as GTSNPN and CDR2 as SVGIG (reference sequence). CDR3 DNA: TGTGCCTGGAATCCCGGAGGCAATGAGCAGTTCTTC. Amino acids: CAWNPGGNEQFF. Drawing the rest from reference TRBV30 and TRBJ2-1, the complete variable domain is SQTIHQWPATLVQPVGSPLSLECTVEGTSNPNLYWYRQAAGRGLQLLFYSVGIGQISSEVPQNLSASRPQDRQFILSSKKLLLSDSGFYLCAWNPGGNEQFFGPGTRLTVL.